The TCR beta chain described here comes from a study of T cells in Graves' hyperthyroidism and ophthalmopathy. General observations from the study: In blood, most of the thyroid clonotypes expanded above 0.001 were also present.

This clonotype was found many times. The antigen is not known. Germline lookup yields CDR1 SNHLY and CDR2 FYNNEI. The CDR3 is 15 residues long. V was pared by 6 bases and J by 8 bases, with 21 bases between. Patients aged 18 to 65 had newly diagnosed hyperthyroidism of under 2 months' duration. Diagnoses rested on clinical symptoms, serum thyroxine and TRAb, thyroid ultrasound and orbital computed tomography. Source material for PBMCs was more than 7.5 ml fresh peripheral blood. It was RNA transcripts that yielded the amplified TCR beta CDR3 regions. The study used the HTBI primer set for a first-round RT-PCR of the TCR CDR3. TCRdb processed the multiplex PCR reads anew with MiXCR; each CDR3 protein has one entry. The profile covers fewer than 900,000 distinct CDR3 sequences, with about 17% appearing a single time and about a sixth taken by the ten largest.

The source is a woman in her fifties or sixties with Graves' hyperthyroidism that later progressed to Graves' ophthalmopathy. The sequencing sample was made of blood. The V gene is TRBV2, the J gene TRBJ2-3; D possibly uses TRBD1 or TRBD2 (5 bases each). The CDR3 here is CASSHGDQPSGTQYF. DNA of the CDR3: TGTGCCAGCAGCCACGGGGACCAACCATCGGGTACGCAGTATTTT.